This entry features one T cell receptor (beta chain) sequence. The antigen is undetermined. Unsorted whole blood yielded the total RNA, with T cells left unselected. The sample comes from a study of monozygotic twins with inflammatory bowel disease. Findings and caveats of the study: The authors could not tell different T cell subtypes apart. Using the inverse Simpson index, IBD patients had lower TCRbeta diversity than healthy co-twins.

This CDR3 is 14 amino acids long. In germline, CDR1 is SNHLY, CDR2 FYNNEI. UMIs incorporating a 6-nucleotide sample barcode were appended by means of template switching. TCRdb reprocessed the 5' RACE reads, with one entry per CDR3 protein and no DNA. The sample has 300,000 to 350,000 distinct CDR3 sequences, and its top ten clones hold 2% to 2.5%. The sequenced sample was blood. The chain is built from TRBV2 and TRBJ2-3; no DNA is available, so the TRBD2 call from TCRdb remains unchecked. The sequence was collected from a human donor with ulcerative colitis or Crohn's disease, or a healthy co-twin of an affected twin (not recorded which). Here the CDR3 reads CASSEAGRRSTQYF.